The present T cell receptor beta chain was sequenced within a study of T cell repertoires in cytomegalovirus infection. TCRdb recomputed calls from the reads with MiXCR, one row per CDR3 protein. The sample holds 150,000 to 200,000 distinct CDR3 sequences; 28% are singletons and the top ten take 30% to 40%. Study-wide results and caveats: HLA-C-restricted CMV-specific TCR beta clonotypes were dominant in the ex vivo response.

Comments on this clonotype: Its antigen is currently unknown.

Sequencing was carried out using PBMCs. This receptor was taken from a human donor in good health (CMV status not recorded). Some clones in this sample may be carry-over from other donors' samples.

DNA of the CDR3: TGTGCCAGCAGCTTAGTTGTGGCAGCAGGCTACACCTTC. This codes for CASSLVVAAGYTF. This chain links TRBV7-9 with TRBJ1-2; D gene ambiguous. V lost 1 base and J lost 8, with 11 bases in between. Germline lookup yields CDR1 SEHNR and CDR2 FQNEAQ (reference sequence). This CDR3 region has 13 residues.